The present TCR beta chain was sequenced within a study of blood T cells in healthy people across ages. The CDR3 totals 15 residues. From germline, CDR1 is DFQATT and CDR2 SNEGSKA (reference sequence). The second PCR ran about 6 to 12 cycles with a sample-barcoded 5' primer and J-beta primers. Through a template-switch adaptor with 12 random nucleotides, each cDNA molecule received a tag. TCRdb fed the 5' RACE reads into MiXCR, producing one record per CDR3 protein. The profile shows approximately 960,000 distinct CDR3 sequences, almost 30% of them singletons. Of note for this clonotype: Its cognate antigen is unknown. With a much larger clone just one base away, this may be a read error.

Study-wide findings and caveats: Both higher diversity and more naive CD4+ cells marked long-lived donors when set against aged donors.

These data were likewise used in another study, on T cells of mothers and their children.

The sequence was collected from a woman aged 40 to 50 in good health. The chain employs TRBV20-1 and TRBJ1-5, with TRBD1 identical over 9 bases. Source material: blood. The CDR3 here is CSVRGGQGRLQPQHF. CDR3 DNA sequence: TGCAGTGTTAGAGGGGGACAGGGAAGGCTTCAGCCCCAGCATTTT.